A selection of T cell receptor beta chains follows, all from one sample in a study of tumor-infiltrating lymphocytes in primary liver carcinoma. TCRdb called the multiplex PCR reads again in MiXCR, with one record for every CDR3 protein. The table lists approximately 330,000 distinct CDR3 sequences, approximately 64% of them singletons, with under 8.5% in the top ten. Sequencing was carried out using peripheral blood. These TCRs come from a man in his forties with primary liver carcinoma and hepatitis B virus infection. The CDR3 runs from the conserved cysteine through the conserved F or W. Fields, in order: clone size, V gene, J gene, D gene, CDR3 protein, CDR3 DNA. A D gene is named only where the DNA matches it firmly. Part of the rows lack a size; the others show once, few, many or a class for expanded clones.

>NA|TRBV28|TRBJ2-2|TRBD2
CASTVTSATGELFF
TGTGCCAGCACTGTGACTAGCGCGACCGGGGAGCTGTTTTTC
>once|TRBV11-2|TRBJ2-1|NA
CVSSLVPGRQFF
TGTGTCAGCAGCTTAGTCCCTGGGCGGCAGTTCTTC
>few|TRBV6-5|TRBJ2-1|NA
CASSITGGAYNEQFF
TGTGCCAGCAGTATTACAGGGGGGGCGTACAATGAGCAGTTCTTC
>many|TRBV4-1|TRBJ2-2|TRBD2
CASSQGTGGDTGELFF
TGCGCCAGCAGCCAAGGCACGGGAGGGGACACCGGGGAGCTGTTTTTT
>many|TRBV5-5|TRBJ2-6|TRBD2
CASSFTSGFLGANVLTF
TGTGCCAGCAGCTTTACTAGCGGTTTTTTAGGGGCCAACGTCCTGACTTTC
>NA|TRBV4-3|TRBJ2-5|NA
CVSSQVSGAQETQYF
TGCGTCAGCAGCCAAGTATCCGGGGCTCAAGAGACCCAGTACTTC
>NA|TRBV11-2|TRBJ1-1|NA
CASSSGLFSTEAFF
TGTGCCAGCAGCTCGGGACTGTTCAGCACCGAAGCTTTCTTT
>few|TRBV12-3/TRBV12-4|TRBJ2-1|NA
CASSLQGLAYNEQFF
TGTGCCAGCAGTTTACAGGGGCTCGCCTACAATGAGCAGTTCTTC
>NA|TRBV11-2|TRBJ2-1|NA
CASSLFTTVSSYNEQFF
TGTGCCAGCAGCTTATTCACGACAGTGAGCTCCTACAATGAGCAGTTCTTC
>NA|TRBV10-1|TRBJ2-3|NA
CASTSGQGGYHNTQYF
TGCGCCAGCACTAGCGGACAGGGCGGCTATCACAATACGCAGTATTTT
>once|TRBV11-2|TRBJ2-5|NA
CASTPTAVYEHYF
TGTGCCAGCACACCCACGGCAGTTTATGAGCACTACTTC
>many|TRBV6-5|TRBJ2-3|NA
CASRLRTSTDTQYF
TGTGCCAGCAGACTTCGGACTAGCACAGATACGCAGTATTTT
>NA|TRBV11-2|TRBJ2-7|NA
CARSPQVSSYEQYF
TGTGCCCGCAGCCCCCAGGTATCCTCCTACGAGCAGTACTTC
>NA|TRBV10-1|TRBJ2-1|TRBD1
CGSSRGPYNEQFF
TGCGGCAGCAGTAGGGGGCCCTACAATGAGCAGTTCTTC
>NA|TRBV11-2|TRBJ2-1|TRBD1
CASTRTGQGIYNEQSF
TGTGCCAGCACTAGGACGGGACAGGGAATCTACAATGAGCAGTCCTTC
>NA|TRBV5-1|TRBJ2-1|NA
CASSLGTTSNEQLF
TGCGCCAGCAGCTTGGGGACCACCTCCAATGAGCAGCTCTTC
>NA|TRBV11-3|TRBJ2-1|NA
CASNPRWGAKSYNEQFF
TGTGCAAGCAACCCAAGATGGGGGGCGAAAAGTTACAATGAGCAGTTCTTC